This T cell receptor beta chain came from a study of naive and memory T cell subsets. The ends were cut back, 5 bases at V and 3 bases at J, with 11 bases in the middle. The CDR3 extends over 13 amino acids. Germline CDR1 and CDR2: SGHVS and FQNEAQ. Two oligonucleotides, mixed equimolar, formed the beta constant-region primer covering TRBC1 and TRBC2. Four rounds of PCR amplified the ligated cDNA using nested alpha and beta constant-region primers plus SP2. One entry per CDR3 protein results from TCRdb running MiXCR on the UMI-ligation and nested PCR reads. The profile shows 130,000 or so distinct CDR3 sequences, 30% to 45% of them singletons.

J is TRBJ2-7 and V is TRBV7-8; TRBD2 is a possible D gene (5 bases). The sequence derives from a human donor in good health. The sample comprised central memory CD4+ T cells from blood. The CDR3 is CASSTGFDYEQYF. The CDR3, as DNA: TGTGCCAGCAGCACGGGGTTCGACTACGAGCAGTACTTC.